One and the same sample provided the 3 T cell receptor beta chains below, sequenced in a study of T-cell memory formation after mild COVID-19. Using its own MiXCR run on the 5' RACE reads, TCRdb lists one record per CDR3 protein. The sample has around 180,000 distinct CDR3 sequences; about a fifth are singletons. The sample consisted of PBMCs or a T cell subset sorted from them (not recorded which). Source of these receptors: a man aged 18 to 30 who had mild COVID-19 (a few samples of this study predate the infection). Cell type and time point are not known.

This clonotype was counted only a few times. The chain links TRBV27 to TRBJ1-6; D gene unclear. Germline V gives CDR1 MNHEY, CDR2 SMNVEV (reference sequence). V lost 4 bases, J lost 7 bases, and 11 bases lay in between. This CDR3 has 14 residues. DNA of the CDR3: TGTGCCAGCAGTTCGGTAAACCCAAATTCACCCCTCCACTTT. It codes for CASSSVNPNSPLHF.

This sequence joins TRBV12-3 or TRBV12-4 and TRBJ2-2; 10 nucleotides align to TRBD2. This CDR3 has 15 residues. Trimming took 3 bases from V and 7 from J; bases not matched to a gene: 5. The CDR3 protein is CASSLASGGFGELFF. The CDR3 nucleotides are TGTGCCAGCAGTTTGGCTAGCGGGGGCTTCGGGGAGCTGTTTTTT.

A few counts support this clonotype. The V gene is TRBV27, the J gene TRBJ2-3, with D perhaps given as TRBD1 or TRBD2 (5 bases each). The CDR3 spans 14 residues. Looked up from germline, CDR1 is MNHEY and CDR2 is SMNVEV (reference sequence). V was cut by 10 bases and J by 2 bases, with 16 bases left in between. CDR3 sequence (DNA): TGTGCCACCGGAGTACAAGGGACCACAGATACGCAGTATTTT. As protein: CATGVQGTTDTQYF.